This T cell receptor beta chain was captured in a study of T cell responses to AZD1222 COVID-19 vaccine. Study observations and caveats: White British donors predominated, females outnumbered males, and clonal diversity was possibly underestimated. Repertoire sampling happened only post peak T cell response. The study found Spike-specific TCR breadth and depth rose after two AZD1222 doses.

Both about-4-week and about-12-week second-dose recipients were combined. The method was immunoSEQ multiplex PCR; TCRdb's version includes in-frame clones alone and lacks a portion of them. Of roughly 120,000 clones in the sample, around 93% were seen once. Per germline, CDR1 MDHEN and CDR2 SYDVKM. V was cut by 8 bases and J by 3 bases, with 13 bases left in between. The CDR3 loop spans 13 amino acids. Concerning this clone: Antigen: not known.

J is TRBJ1-2 and V is TRBV28; D remains ambiguous. The sample consisted of peripheral blood, taken 28 days after the second AZD1222 dose. The sequence was obtained from an adult who received the AZD1222 COVID-19 vaccine. The CDR3: CASGREWDYGYTF. The DNA of the CDR3 is TGTGCCAGCGGGAGGGAGTGGGACTATGGCTACACCTTC.